Below, 11 T cell receptor beta chains from the same sample are listed, as sequenced in a study of T cells in Graves' hyperthyroidism and ophthalmopathy (dated by TCRdb to about 2019). The protocol used for the library was multiplex PCR. The sequencer was an Illumina HiSeq 2000. The TCR beta CDR3 regions were amplified from RNA transcripts. The first round of RT-PCR for the TCR CDR3 was performed with the HTBI primer set and the Qiagen OneStep RT-PCR kit. Starting from the raw public reads, TCRdb applied fastp trimming at Q25, assembled clones with MiXCR and retained in-frame beta chains. Every distinct CDR3 protein forms one entry, paired with its most common genes and DNA. The sample table records 300,000 or so distinct CDR3 sequences; approximately 17% of these occur just once. Jointly, the top ten make up approximately 31% of the sample. The specimen sequenced was blood. The receptors stem from a man aged 30 to 45 with Graves' hyperthyroidism.

This clonotype occurred a few times. This chain joins TRBV4-1 and TRBJ2-3; D uncertain. Germline V gene sequence: CDR1 MGHRA, CDR2 YSYEKL. Trimming pared 4 bases from V and 1 base from J, leaving 9 bases between. CDR3 length equals 14 residues. CDR3 in amino acids: CASSRGWGTDTQYF. As DNA, the CDR3 is TGCGCCAGCAGCCGCGGCTGGGGCACAGATACGCAGTATTTT.

The gene calls are TRBV30 and TRBJ1-3; 9 nucleotides line up with TRBD1. Germline loops: CDR1 GTSNPN, CDR2 SVGIG (reference sequence). This CDR3 has 15 amino acids. The ends lost 0 bases at V and 4 bases at J; junction bases unmatched: 4. In nucleotides, the CDR3 is TGTGCCTGGAGTGTACAGGGGGCGCGAGGAAACACCATATATTTT. Its translation: CAWSVQGARGNTIYF. The full variable domain, completed using reference TRBV30 and TRBJ1-3, is SQTIHQWPATLVQPVGSPLSLECTVEGTSNPNLYWYRQAAGRGLQLLFYSVGIGQISSEVPQNLSASRPQDRQFILSSKKLLLSDSGFYLCAWSVQGARGNTIYFGEGSWLTVV.

The rearrangement joins TRBV27 to TRBJ2-3; D unresolved. This CDR3 has 13 amino acids. The V and J ends lost 7 bases and 4 bases respectively, with 12 bases between them. From germline, CDR1 is MNHEY and CDR2 SMNVEV (reference sequence). This CDR3 reads CASTKVSADTQYF. CDR3 DNA sequence: TGTGCCAGCACTAAAGTGTCCGCAGATACGCAGTATTTT.

The V gene is TRBV5-1, the J gene TRBJ1-3, with TRBD1 matching 8 bases. V gave up 1 base and J gave up 2 bases; unmatched junction bases: 5. The CDR3 is 16 amino acids. CDR1 is SGHRS and CDR2 is YFSETQ in the germline V gene. In DNA, the CDR3 is TGCGCCAGCAGCTTGAATCGACAGGGGACTGGAAACACCATATATTTT. Its protein is CASSLNRQGTGNTIYF. The variable domain in full, completed from reference TRBV5-1 and TRBJ1-3, reads KAGVTQTPRYLIKTRGQQVTLSCSPISGHRSVSWYQQTPGQGLQFLFEYFSETQRNKGNFPGRFSGRQFSNSRSEMNVSTLELGDSALYLCASSLNRQGTGNTIYFGEGSWLTVV.

This clonotype was seen ten or more times. The V call is TRBV3-1, the J call TRBJ2-3; no clear D. There are 14 residues in the CDR3. V was trimmed by 5 bases and J by 4 bases, leaving 13 bases between them. Germline CDR1 reads LGHDT; CDR2 reads YNNKEL (reference sequence). The CDR3 sequence is CASSDDAIADTQYF. Here the CDR3 DNA reads TGTGCCAGCAGCGATGACGCGATAGCAGATACGCAGTATTTT.

J is TRBJ2-7 and V is TRBV10-2; 11 bases map to TRBD2. Trimming cost V 8 bases and J 5 bases; bases outside gene matches: 14. The CDR3 extends over 16 amino acids. Germline CDR1 WSHSY, CDR2 SAAADI. CDR3 nucleotides: TGCGCCAGCGGGATTCACACTAGCGGGAGAAAGAACGAGCAGTACTTC. This codes for CASGIHTSGRKNEQYF.

This clonotype was counted many times. The chain combines TRBV12-3 or TRBV12-4 with TRBJ2-1, with D unclear. The CDR3 spans 14 residues. The germline V and J ends were trimmed by 7 bases and 3 bases, with 13 bases remaining between them. This CDR3 reads CASNNEKYYNEQFF. CDR3 in DNA: TGTGCCAGCAACAACGAGAAATACTACAATGAGCAGTTCTTC.

Turning to this clonotype: A single base separates this from a much larger clone, so it may be a read error. The chain couples TRBV7-9 to TRBJ2-4; 11 positions match TRBD2. This CDR3 has 13 residues. V lost 4 bases, J lost 10 bases, and 3 bases stayed unmatched. Per germline, CDR1 SEHNR and CDR2 FQNEAQ (reference sequence). The CDR3 DNA reads as TGTGCCAGCAGCTCACGGACTAGCGGGATTCAGTACTTC. Translating it yields CASSSRTSGIQYF.

The sample holds a few counts of this clonotype. The chain uses TRBV24-1 and TRBJ1-5; D gene ambiguous. The V gene lost 0 bases and the J gene lost 3 bases, with 5 bases spanning the gap. Per germline, CDR1 KGHDR and CDR2 SFDVKD. This CDR3 has 14 residues. This CDR3 reads CATSDLQFNQPQHF. CDR3 sequence (DNA): TGTGCCACCAGTGATTTGCAGTTCAATCAGCCCCAGCATTTT.

The rearrangement uses TRBV9 and TRBJ2-1; D is unresolved. Germline lookup yields CDR1 SGDLS and CDR2 YYNGEE. Between the trimmed V and J ends, which lost 0 bases and 9 bases, there was a span of 10 bases. The CDR3 extends over 13 amino acids. This chain's CDR3 is CASSVAVSGEQFF. CDR3 coding DNA: TGTGCCAGCAGCGTAGCTGTTTCCGGTGAGCAGTTCTTC. Variable domain in full (rest from reference TRBV9 and TRBJ2-1): DSGVTQTPKHLITATGQRVTLRCSPRSGDLSVYWYQQSLDQGLQFLIQYYNGEERAKGNILERFSAQQFPDLHSELNLSSLELGDSALYFCASSVAVSGEQFFGPGTRLTVL.

This clonotype was seen a few times. The rearrangement uses TRBV28 and TRBJ1-6; a weak D match, TRBD1 (5 bases). Germline loops: CDR1 MDHEN, CDR2 SYDVKM. This CDR3 contains 15 residues. Between the trimmed V and J ends, which lost 2 bases and 6 bases, there was a span of 11 bases. The CDR3 bases are TGTGCCAGCAGTTTACCCCTGGGGGGTAATTCACCCCTCCACTTT. Its protein is CASSLPLGGNSPLHF.